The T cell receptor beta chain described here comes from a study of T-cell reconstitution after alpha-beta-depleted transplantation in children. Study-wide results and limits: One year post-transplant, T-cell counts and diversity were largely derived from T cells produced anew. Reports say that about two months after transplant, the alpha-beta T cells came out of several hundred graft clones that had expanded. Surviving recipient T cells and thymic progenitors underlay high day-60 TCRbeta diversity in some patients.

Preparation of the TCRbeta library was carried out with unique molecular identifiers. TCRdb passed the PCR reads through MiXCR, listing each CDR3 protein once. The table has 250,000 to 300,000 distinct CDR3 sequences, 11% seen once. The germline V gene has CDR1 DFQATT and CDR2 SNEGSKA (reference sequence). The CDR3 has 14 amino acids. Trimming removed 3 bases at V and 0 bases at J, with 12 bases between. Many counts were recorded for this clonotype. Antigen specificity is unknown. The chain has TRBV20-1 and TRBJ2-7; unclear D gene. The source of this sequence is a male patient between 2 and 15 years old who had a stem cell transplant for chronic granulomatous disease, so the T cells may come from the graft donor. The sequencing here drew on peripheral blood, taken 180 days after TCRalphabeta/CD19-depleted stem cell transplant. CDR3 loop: CSARDRLTSYEQYF. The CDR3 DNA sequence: TGCAGTGCTAGGGACCGACTTACCTCCTACGAGCAGTACTTC.